This T cell receptor (beta chain) was observed in a study of blood T cell repertoires in COVID-19. Across the whole study: COVID-19 samples, acute and convalescent, were from the United States, Italy and Spain. In each case, the material was cDNA or gDNA derived from T cells, B-cell-depleted T cells, or PBMCs.

Trimming cost V 3 bases and J 6 bases, with 11 bases left between them. Germline V gene lookup returns CDR1 SNHLY and CDR2 FYNNEI. The CDR3 has 13 residues. Clones were sequenced by immunoSEQ multiplex PCR, and TCRdb holds only the in-frame ones, with some missing. The table lists about 230,000 clones, around four fifths of them singletons. Sample: peripheral blood. The TCR originated in a man in his forties with active or convalescent COVID-19. The chain carries TRBV2 and TRBJ1-2; D is unresolved. CDR3 nucleotides: TGTGCCAGCAGTGATGAAATCGGGGATGGCTACACCTTC. Translating gives CASSDEIGDGYTF.